The 27 T cell receptor beta chains listed next were all sequenced from one sample in a study of CD8 T cells in Susac syndrome. It was with random hexamers that roughly 0.5 to 1 ug RNA was reverse transcribed. TCRdb reprocessed the immunoSEQ multiplex PCR reads with MiXCR, giving one entry per CDR3 protein. The table lists about 150,000 distinct CDR3 sequences, approximately 94% of them singletons. Sequencing was done on a sample of CD4+ T cells from PBMCs. The receptors stem from a human donor in good health.

J is TRBJ1-4 and V is TRBV20-1; D is uncertain. The length of the CDR3 is 14 residues. Germline V gene data show CDR1 as DFQATT and CDR2 as SNEGSKA (reference sequence). V lost 6 bases, J lost 4 bases, and 15 bases lay in between. As DNA, the CDR3 is TGCAGTGCGAGGAAGGGTAGCCTTAATGAAAAACTGTTTTTT. This sequence encodes CSARKGSLNEKLFF.

This clonotype was observed once. The chain has TRBV3-1 and TRBJ2-5; D not certain. Trimming took 0 bases from V and 0 from J, leaving 5 bases between them. CDR1 and CDR2 (germline): LGHDT, YNNKEL (reference sequence). The CDR3 is made up of 14 amino acids. The CDR3 spells CASSQEGYQETQYF. In DNA, the CDR3 is TGTGCCAGCAGCCAAGAGGGATACCAAGAGACCCAGTACTTC.

This clonotype showed up just once. The gene calls are TRBV29-1 and TRBJ2-1; 7 bases are a match to TRBD1. Germline-derived CDR1 and CDR2 are SQVTM and ANQGSEA. This CDR3 has 12 amino acids. V shed 4 bases, J shed 7 bases, and the junction held 4 bases outside the gene matches. CDR3 nucleotides: TGCAGCGTTGGTCCAGGGGGAAATGAGCAGTTCTTC. Translation: CSVGPGGNEQFF.

The genes are TRBV2 and TRBJ1-4; D is possibly TRBD1 (5 bases). The CDR3 has 13 residues. V dropped 7 bases and J dropped 7 bases, with 13 bases sitting between them. The germline gives CDR1 SNHLY, CDR2 FYNNEI. In nucleotides, the CDR3 is TGTGCCAGCACGGGGGGAAGAAGTGAAAAACTGTTTTTT. Residues: CASTGGRSEKLFF.

The chain combines TRBV20-1 with TRBJ2-2, with 9 positions matching TRBD2. V lost 3 bases to trimming and J lost 3 bases; unmatched junction nucleotides: 11. CDR1 is DFQATT, CDR2 SNEGSKA, per germline (reference sequence). The CDR3 has 17 residues. CDR3 amino acids: CSASDSSGKGDTGELFF. Written as DNA, the CDR3 is TGCAGTGCTAGTGATTCTAGCGGGAAGGGCGACACCGGGGAGCTGTTTTTT.

V is TRBV9 and J is TRBJ1-2; 8 positions match TRBD1. J lost 6 bases, V lost 4 bases, and 29 bases had no gene match. CDR1 SGDLS and CDR2 YYNGEE come from the germline V gene. CDR3 length equals 21 residues. CDR3 nucleotide sequence: TGTGCCAGCAGCCCCACTTCCCCAGCCGACCACGACAGGGGATCTTTTGATGGCTACACCTTC. Translating it yields CASSPTSPADHDRGSFDGYTF.

This chain uses TRBV24-1 with TRBJ2-1; D might be TRBD2 (6 bases). Trimming took off 5 bases at V and 10 bases at J, with 14 bases between the two ends. CDR1 KGHDR and CDR2 SFDVKD come from the germline V gene. The CDR3 spans 13 residues. In DNA, the CDR3 is TGTGCCACCAGTGTCCTGAGGGACTGGGAGCAGTTCTTC. Translation gives CATSVLRDWEQFF.

This chain connects TRBV4-2 to TRBJ2-2; D is perhaps TRBD1 (5 bases). Trimming removed 1 base at V and 1 base at J, with 10 bases between. The germline V gene has CDR1 LGHNA and CDR2 YNFKEQ. The CDR3 extends over 16 amino acids. The CDR3 coding sequence is TGTGCCAGCAGCCAAGTTGACAGCTGGAACACCGGGGAGCTGTTTTTT. Residues: CASSQVDSWNTGELFF.

The chain is built from TRBV9 and TRBJ1-3; D is undetermined. CDR1 is SGDLS and CDR2 is YYNGEE in the germline V gene. This CDR3 contains 15 residues. Trimming took 0 bases from V and 0 from J, leaving 7 bases between them. The DNA for the CDR3 is TGTGCCAGCAGCGTAGGCACGGACTCTGGAAACACCATATATTTT. This gives the protein CASSVGTDSGNTIYF.

The V gene is TRBV2, the J gene TRBJ2-1, with TRBD1 matching over 7 bases. Trimming took 4 bases from V and 15 from J; bases not matched to a gene: 9. Per the germline V gene, CDR1 is SNHLY and CDR2 is FYNNEI. The CDR3 covers 12 residues. CDR3 coding DNA: TGTGCCAGCAGTGGCCTCCGGGACAGCCCGTTCTTC. It yields the protein CASSGLRDSPFF. The whole variable domain, filled in from reference TRBV2 and TRBJ2-1, reads EPEVTQTPSHQVTQMGQEVILRCVPISNHLYFYWYRQILGQKVEFLVSFYNNEISEKSEIFDDQFSVERPDGSNFTLKIRSTKLEDSAMYFCASSGLRDSPFFGPGTRLTVL.

The V call is TRBV29-1, the J call TRBJ1-5; the D gene is possibly TRBD1 (5 bases). Germline-derived CDR1 and CDR2 are SQVTM and ANQGSEA. Trimming stripped 5 bases from V and 3 bases from J, with 14 bases between. The CDR3 runs to 14 residues. CDR3 nucleotide sequence: TGCAGCGTTCGAGGGACCAACCCCAATCAGCCCCAGCATTTT. This encodes CSVRGTNPNQPQHF.

The chain joins TRBV6-5 to TRBJ2-1, with 10 nucleotides matching TRBD1. CDR3 size: 15 residues. The germline CDR1 and CDR2 sequences are MNHEY and SVGAGI. Trimming removed 4 bases from V and 9 bases from J; junction bases left unmatched: 9. CDR3 loop: CASSSLADRGGEQFF. The DNA for the CDR3 is TGTGCCAGCAGTTCGTTAGCGGACAGGGGGGGTGAGCAGTTCTTC.

The chain is built from TRBV7-9 and TRBJ2-7; D possibly corresponds to TRBD2 (6 bases). V lost 2 bases to trimming and J lost 4 bases, with 15 bases between them. CDR1 is SEHNR, CDR2 FQNEAQ, per germline (reference sequence). The CDR3 has 15 residues. The chain's CDR3 is CASSLTGAGTYEQYF. CDR3 sequence (DNA): TGTGCCAGCAGCTTAACGGGAGCTGGTACTTACGAGCAGTACTTC.

The chain links TRBV3-1 to TRBJ2-3; no definite D call. V dropped 3 bases and J dropped 7 bases, with 5 bases sitting between them. The CDR3 length is 11 residues. Germline assignment: CDR1 LGHDT and CDR2 YNNKEL (reference sequence). The DNA of the CDR3 is TGTGCCAGCAGCCATGGTTATACGCAGTATTTT. Its translation is CASSHGYTQYF.

This chain uses TRBV2 with TRBJ1-2; 7 bases align to TRBD1. Unmatched junction bases numbered 8, after V lost 6 bases and J lost 7 bases. Germline-derived CDR1 and CDR2 are SNHLY and FYNNEI. This CDR3 region has 13 residues. This CDR3 is CASSRDSQFGYTF. CDR3 in DNA: TGTGCCAGCAGCCGGGACAGTCAATTTGGCTACACCTTC.

This sequence joins TRBV5-6 and TRBJ2-2, with D perhaps matching TRBD1 (6 bases). Germline assignment: CDR1 SGHDT and CDR2 YYEEEE. V dropped 1 base and J dropped 5 bases, with 15 bases sitting between them. The CDR3 spans 16 residues. In nucleotides, the CDR3 is TGTGCCAGCAGCTTGCTCACCCGGACAGCTACCGGGGAGCTGTTTTTT. Protein product: CASSLLTRTATGELFF.

This sequence joins TRBV19 and TRBJ2-2; D may correspond to TRBD1 or TRBD2 (6 bases each). Trimming took off 4 bases at V and 5 bases at J, with 11 bases between the two ends. The CDR3 consists of 14 residues. Germline V CDR1 and CDR2: LNHDA, SQIVND (reference sequence). The CDR3 DNA sequence: TGTGCCAGTAGTAACCGGGGGCGGACCGGGGAGCTGTTTTTT. It encodes CASSNRGRTGELFF.

The V call is TRBV7-8, the J call TRBJ2-3; D unresolved. Trimming removed 2 bases at V and 5 bases at J, with 11 bases between. This CDR3 has 14 residues. CDR1 and CDR2 (germline): SGHVS, FQNEAQ. CDR3 protein: CASSLRVAGDTQYF. DNA of the CDR3: TGTGCCAGCAGCTTAAGGGTGGCCGGAGATACGCAGTATTTT.

This clonotype was seen a few times. The J gene is TRBJ1-1, the V gene TRBV12-3 or TRBV12-4; D gene uncertain. The germline V and J ends were trimmed by 3 bases and 3 bases, with 8 bases remaining between them. This CDR3 contains 13 residues. CDR3 nucleotide sequence: TGTGCCAGCAGTTTGCTTGGGGACACTGAAGCTTTCTTT. As protein: CASSLLGDTEAFF.

The CDR3 protein is CASSYSKFGGTKDTEAFF. In DNA form, the CDR3 reads TGTGCCAGCAGCTATTCCAAATTTGGGGGGACGAAGGACACTGAAGCTTTCTTT. This rearrangement joins TRBV7-9 to TRBJ1-1; the D gene is possibly TRBD1 (5 bases). The CDR3 spans 18 residues. The germline CDR1 and CDR2 sequences are SEHNR and FQNEAQ (reference sequence). V lost 4 bases, J lost 3 bases, and 24 bases lay in between.

This rearrangement joins TRBV12-3 or TRBV12-4 to TRBJ2-4; a possible D gene is TRBD1 (6 bases). V was pared by 4 bases and J by 3 bases, with 10 bases between. The CDR3 contains 14 residues. CDR3 protein: CASSSKTGKNIQYF. CDR3 coding DNA: TGTGCCAGCAGTTCTAAGACAGGCAAAAACATTCAGTACTTC.

The rearrangement uses TRBV3-1 and TRBJ1-6; a possible D gene is TRBD1 (5 bases). Germline V lookup: CDR1 LGHDT, CDR2 YNNKEL (reference sequence). Trimming cost V 4 bases and J 6 bases, with 13 bases left between them. The CDR3 is 15 amino acids. Here the CDR3 DNA reads TGTGCCAGCAGCCGCGGGACGGCTCTTAATTCACCCCTCCACTTT. This encodes CASSRGTALNSPLHF. The whole variable domain, remainder taken from reference TRBV3-1 and TRBJ1-6, is DTAVSQTPKYLVTQMGNDKSIKCEQNLGHDTMYWYKQDSKKFLKIMFSYNNKELIINETVPNRFSPKSPDKAHLNLHINSLELGDSAVYFCASSRGTALNSPLHFGNGTRLTVT.

This rearrangement joins TRBV2 to TRBJ1-4; D possibly corresponds to TRBD1 (5 bases). Trimming removed 5 bases from V and 8 bases from J, with 15 bases in between. This CDR3 contains 14 residues. Germline V gives CDR1 SNHLY, CDR2 FYNNEI. CDR3 in DNA: TGTGCCAGCAGTTTTGATGGGGCAGGGGAAAAACTGTTTTTT. This encodes CASSFDGAGEKLFF.

The chain recombines TRBV11-2 with TRBJ2-3; D gene ambiguous. The CDR3 has 13 residues. Trimming cost V 0 bases and J 6 bases, with 7 bases left between them. Germline CDR1 and CDR2: SGHAT and FQNNGV. The CDR3 protein is CASSLDRWDTQYF. As DNA, the CDR3 is TGTGCCAGCAGCTTAGATCGGTGGGATACGCAGTATTTT. The full variable domain, in which reference TRBV11-2 and TRBJ2-3 provide the parts outside the CDR3, is EAGVAQSPRYKIIEKRQSVAFWCNPISGHATLYWYQQILGQGPKLLIQFQNNGVVDDSQLPKDRFSAERLKGVDSTLKIQPAKLEDSAVYLCASSLDRWDTQYFGPGTRLTVL.

CDR3: CSALTHPGGRAKNIQYF. Here the CDR3 DNA reads TGCAGTGCTCTCACACACCCGGGGGGCCGAGCCAAAAACATTCAGTACTTC. The chain recombines TRBV20-1 with TRBJ2-4; D might be TRBD2 (7 bases). The CDR3 has 17 residues. Looked up from germline, CDR1 is DFQATT and CDR2 is SNEGSKA (reference sequence). Trimming took off 5 bases at V and 0 bases at J, with 20 bases between the two ends.

J is TRBJ2-2 and V is TRBV18; the match to TRBD1 covers 10 bases. This CDR3 is built from 15 residues. V gave up 3 bases and J gave up 6 bases; unmatched junction bases: 4. Germline V lookup: CDR1 KGHSH, CDR2 LQKENI. For the CDR3, the DNA is TGTGCCAGCTCACCCCCGGGACAGGGGTCCGGGGAGCTGTTTTTT. Its translation is CASSPPGQGSGELFF.

The chain joins TRBV27 to TRBJ2-1; a weak D match, TRBD1 (6 bases). This CDR3 region has 12 residues. Germline CDR1 MNHEY, CDR2 SMNVEV (reference sequence). V dropped 5 bases and J dropped 13 bases, with 15 bases sitting between them. This chain's CDR3 is CASSAPTGYQFF. The DNA of the CDR3 is TGTGCCAGCAGTGCACCAACAGGGTACCAGTTCTTC.